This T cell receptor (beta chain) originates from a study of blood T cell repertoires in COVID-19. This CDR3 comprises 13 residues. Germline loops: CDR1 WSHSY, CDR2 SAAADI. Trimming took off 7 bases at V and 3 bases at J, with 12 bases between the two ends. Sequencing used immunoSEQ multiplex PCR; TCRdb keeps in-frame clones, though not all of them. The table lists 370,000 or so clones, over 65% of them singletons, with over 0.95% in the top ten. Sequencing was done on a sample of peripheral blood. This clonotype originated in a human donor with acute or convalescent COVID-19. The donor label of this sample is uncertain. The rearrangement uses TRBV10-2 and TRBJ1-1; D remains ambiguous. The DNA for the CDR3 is TGCGCCAGCAATCCTCGGGGAGACACTGAAGCTTTCTTT. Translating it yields CASNPRGDTEAFF.